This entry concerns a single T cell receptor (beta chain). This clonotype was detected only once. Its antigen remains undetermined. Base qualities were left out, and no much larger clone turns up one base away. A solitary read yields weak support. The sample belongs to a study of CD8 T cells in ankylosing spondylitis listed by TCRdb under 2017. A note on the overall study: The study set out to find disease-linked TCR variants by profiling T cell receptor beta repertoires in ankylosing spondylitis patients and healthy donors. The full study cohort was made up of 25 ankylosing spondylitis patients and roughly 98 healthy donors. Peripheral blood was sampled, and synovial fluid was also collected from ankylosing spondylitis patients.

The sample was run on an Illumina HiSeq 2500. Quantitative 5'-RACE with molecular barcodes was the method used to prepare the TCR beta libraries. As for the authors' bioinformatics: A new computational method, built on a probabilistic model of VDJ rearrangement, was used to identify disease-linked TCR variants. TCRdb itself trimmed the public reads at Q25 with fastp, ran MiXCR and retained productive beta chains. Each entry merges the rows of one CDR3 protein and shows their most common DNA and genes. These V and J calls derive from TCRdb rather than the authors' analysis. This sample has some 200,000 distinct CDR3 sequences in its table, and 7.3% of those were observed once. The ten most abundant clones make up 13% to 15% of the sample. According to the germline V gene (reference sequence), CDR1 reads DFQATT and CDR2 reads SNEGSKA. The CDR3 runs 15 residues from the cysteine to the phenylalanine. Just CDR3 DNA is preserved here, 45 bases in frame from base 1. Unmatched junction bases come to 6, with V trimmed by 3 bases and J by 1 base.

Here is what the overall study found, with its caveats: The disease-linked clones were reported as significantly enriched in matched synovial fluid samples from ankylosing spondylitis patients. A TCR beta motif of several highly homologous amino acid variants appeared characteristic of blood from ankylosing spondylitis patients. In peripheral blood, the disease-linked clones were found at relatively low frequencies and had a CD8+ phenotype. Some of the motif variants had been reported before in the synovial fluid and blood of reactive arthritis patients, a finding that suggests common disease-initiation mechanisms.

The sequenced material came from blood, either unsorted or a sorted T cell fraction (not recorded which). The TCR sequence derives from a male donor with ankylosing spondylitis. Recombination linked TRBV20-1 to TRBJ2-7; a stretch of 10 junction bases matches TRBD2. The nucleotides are TGCAGTGCTAGGGGACTAGCGAGCGGTTCCTACGAGCAGTACTTC. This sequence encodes CSARGLASGSYEQYF.